One sample yielded the 16 T cell receptor beta chains listed below, sequenced in a study of blood T cells in healthy people across ages. A sample-barcoded 5' primer and a J-beta primer mix were used in a second PCR of about 7 to 11 cycles. TCRdb reanalysed the 5' RACE reads using MiXCR and keeps one entry per CDR3 protein. The data show more than 900,000 distinct CDR3 sequences, with 25% seen just once and less than 0.75% held by the top ten. These records were also assigned to another study, of T cells of mothers and their children.

The specimen was blood. The receptors stem from a girl aged 2 to 10 in good health.

V and J are TRBV27 and TRBJ2-1; 7 positions agree with TRBD2. The CDR3 runs to 16 residues. The V segment lost 2 bases and the J segment 2 bases; nucleotides outside the gene matches: 6. CDR1 and CDR2 from the germline V gene are MNHEY and SMNVEV (reference sequence). The CDR3: CASSLPSGTPYNEQFF. CDR3 coding DNA: TGTGCCAGCAGTTTACCGAGCGGGACCCCCTACAATGAGCAGTTCTTC.

The J gene is TRBJ2-5, the V gene TRBV29-1, with D unclear. The DNA matches TRBJ2-7 better at its end, which makes the J call doubtful. The CDR3 consists of 11 residues. Germline CDR1 SQVTM, CDR2 ANQGSEA. The CDR3 nucleotides are TGCAGCGTTGGTCTGACGTACGAGCAGTACTTC. This gives the protein CSVGLTYEQYF.

The chain couples TRBV20-1 to TRBJ2-5; D unresolved. The germline V and J ends were trimmed by 2 bases and 2 bases, with 12 bases remaining between them. Germline-derived CDR1 and CDR2 are DFQATT and SNEGSKA (reference sequence). The CDR3 spans 14 residues. The CDR3 nucleotides read TGCAGTGCTAGAAAGGGTGACTCGCAAGAGACCCAGTACTTC. Translated: CSARKGDSQETQYF.

J is TRBJ1-1 and V is TRBV7-9; D is ambiguous. In germline, CDR1 is SEHNR, CDR2 FQNEAQ (reference sequence). V was pared by 5 bases and J by 0 bases, with 7 bases between. The CDR3 length is 13 residues. As DNA, the CDR3 is TGTGCCAGCAGCCCTCCGATGAACACTGAAGCTTTCTTT. Amino acid sequence: CASSPPMNTEAFF.

The rearrangement links TRBV5-6 to TRBJ2-5; D is possibly TRBD2 (6 bases). The length of the CDR3 is 15 residues. The germline V and J ends were trimmed by 4 bases and 3 bases, with 16 bases remaining between them. Germline V gene lookup returns CDR1 SGHDT and CDR2 YYEEEE. The CDR3 loop reads CASSQIPGVKETQYF. The CDR3, as DNA: TGTGCCAGCAGCCAAATCCCGGGAGTTAAAGAGACCCAGTACTTC.

This clonotype has more than one count but fewer than ten. The V and J genes are TRBV29-1 and TRBJ2-5; 11 bases match TRBD1. The DNA end is more similar to TRBJ2-7, so the J call may be wrong. The CDR3 extends over 17 amino acids. Germline assignment: CDR1 SQVTM and CDR2 ANQGSEA. The DNA for the CDR3 is TGCAGCGTTGGGCCGTGGACAGGGGGCCTTCCGAGCTACGAGCAGTACTTC. This codes for CSVGPWTGGLPSYEQYF.

This clonotype showed up just a few times. The chain couples TRBV6-2 or TRBV6-3 to TRBJ2-7, with D unclear. There are 14 residues in the CDR3. Germline values: CDR1 MNHEY, CDR2 SVGEGT. Trimming pared 2 bases from V and 4 bases from J, leaving 12 bases between. Here the CDR3 DNA reads TGTGCCAGCAGTTACCTTGGGAACGGATACGAGCAGTACTTC. Translating it yields CASSYLGNGYEQYF.

The chain couples TRBV21-1 to TRBJ1-4; the listed D gene, TRBD1, was not tested against the DNA. TRBV21-1 is deemed a pseudogene. CDR3 length: 13 residues. CDR3 in DNA: TGTGCCAGCCGACGACAGGGTTATCAAAAACTGTTTTTT. Amino acids: CASRRQGYQKLFF.

V and J are TRBV7-2 and TRBJ2-7, with 8 bases matching TRBD2. The CDR3 totals 15 residues. The J segment lost 3 bases and the V segment lost 5 bases, leaving 9 bases of the junction unmatched. Germline V lookup: CDR1 SGHTA, CDR2 FQGNSA. The CDR3 DNA is TGTGCCAGCAGCCGCTGGTGGAGCGGGAGCTACGAGCAGTACTTC. It codes for CASSRWWSGSYEQYF.

The CDR3 DNA sequence: TGCGCCAGCAGCCAAGCGACATGGACCAGTTACGAGCAGTACTTC. Translation gives CASSQATWTSYEQYF. This chain uses TRBV4-1 with TRBJ2-7; D gene unclear. Trimming removed 1 base from V and 4 bases from J, with 14 bases in between. The CDR3 extends over 15 amino acids. The germline V gene has CDR1 MGHRA and CDR2 YSYEKL.

At least ten counts were recorded for this clonotype. The J gene is TRBJ2-2, the V gene TRBV24-1; D ambiguous. The CDR3 is 12 amino acids. Deletions cut 4 bases from V and 5 bases from J, with 4 bases between. CDR1 and CDR2 from the germline V gene are KGHDR and SFDVKD. CDR3 protein: CATSDGTGELFF. In DNA, the CDR3 is TGTGCCACCAGTGACGGGACCGGGGAGCTGTTTTTT.

This clonotype was detected only a few times. CDR3 nucleotides: TGTGCCAGCAGCTTAACAGGTCTTCTCTCCTACGAGCAGTACTTC. Translation: CASSLTGLLSYEQYF. The chain is built from TRBV7-8 and TRBJ2-7, with D perhaps TRBD1 (5 bases). The CDR3 spans 15 residues. Trimming removed 2 bases at V and 0 bases at J, with 11 bases between. Germline CDR1 reads SGHVS; CDR2 reads FQNEAQ. The whole variable domain, remainder taken from reference TRBV7-8 and TRBJ2-7, is GAGVSQSPRYKVAKRGQDVALRCDPISGHVSLFWYQQALGQGPEFLTYFQNEAQLDKSGLPSDRFFAERPEGSVSTLKIQRTQQEDSAVYLCASSLTGLLSYEQYFGPGTRLTVT.

V and J are TRBV6-5 and TRBJ1-6; D possibly corresponds to TRBD1 (6 bases). The CDR3 loop spans 14 amino acids. Trimming cost V 5 bases and J 8 bases, with 13 bases left between them. Looked up from germline, CDR1 is MNHEY and CDR2 is SVGAGI. CDR3 nucleotide sequence: TGTGCCAGCAGTACCGGGACACGGTATTCACCCCTCCACTTT. Translation: CASSTGTRYSPLHF.

This clonotype came up a few times. The chain carries TRBV7-2 and TRBJ2-1; weak D call: TRBD1 (5 bases). The CDR3 is 15 amino acids. Trimming removed 2 bases at V and 9 bases at J, with 17 bases between. The germline V gene encodes CDR1 SGHTA and CDR2 FQGNSA. In nucleotides, the CDR3 is TGTGCCAGCAGCTTATTTTCGAGACAGAACGCTGAGCAGTTCTTC. Translation: CASSLFSRQNAEQFF.

This clonotype was found a few times. The rearrangement uses TRBV18 and TRBJ2-5; D uncertain. Germline V gene data show CDR1 as KGHSH and CDR2 as LQKENI. The V gene lost 2 bases and the J gene lost 5 bases, with 15 bases spanning the gap. The CDR3 consists of 15 residues. This chain's CDR3 is CASSPFRLLTETQYF. The CDR3 DNA is TGTGCCAGCTCACCATTCCGGCTTTTGACGGAGACCCAGTACTTC. The full variable domain, rest sourced from reference TRBV18 and TRBJ2-5, is NAGVMQNPRHLVRRRGQEARLRCSPMKGHSHVYWYRQLPEEGLKFMVYLQKENIIDESGMPKERFSAEFPKEGPSILRIQQVVRGDSAAYFCASSPFRLLTETQYFGPGTRLLVL.

The chain links TRBV28 to TRBJ2-3, with D tentatively TRBD1 or TRBD2 (6 bases each). The CDR3 extends over 18 amino acids. The germline gives CDR1 MDHEN, CDR2 SYDVKM. Trimming took 6 bases from V and 2 from J, leaving 24 bases between them. The CDR3 loop reads CASRNLEGGGGYTDTQYF. CDR3 DNA: TGTGCCAGCAGGAACCTCGAGGGGGGTGGGGGTTACACAGATACGCAGTATTTT.